This paragraph covers one T cell receptor beta chain sequence. Antigen unknown. These data come from a study of Ad26.COV2.S vaccination and SARS-CoV-2 variants. From germline, CDR1 is MGHRA and CDR2 YSYEKL. Trimming took off 7 bases at V and 0 bases at J, with 9 bases between the two ends. The CDR3 sequence is 13 residues long. Sample treatment: 15 to 20 received Ad26.COV2.S at low or high dose, single or two shots; several received placebo; per-sample allocation not given. Sampling was performed 63 days after the first vaccine or placebo injection. Whole-study results and caveats: Vaccine and placebo groups showed comparable non-spike TCR breadth.

The data were produced by immunoSEQ multiplex PCR, yet TCRdb's version contains in-frame clones alone and is incomplete. Found here are 380,000 or so clones, around 89% of them singletons; the top ten hold 5%. The V gene is TRBV4-1, the J gene TRBJ1-2, with D unclear. Source: peripheral blood, taken in a trial of Ad26.COV2.S vaccine versus placebo. The origin of this receptor is a person between 18 and 59 years old who received the Ad26.COV2.S COVID-19 vaccine or a placebo. The CDR3 bases are TGCGCCAGCACCGACATGTCTAACTATGGCTACACCTTC. This translates into CASTDMSNYGYTF.